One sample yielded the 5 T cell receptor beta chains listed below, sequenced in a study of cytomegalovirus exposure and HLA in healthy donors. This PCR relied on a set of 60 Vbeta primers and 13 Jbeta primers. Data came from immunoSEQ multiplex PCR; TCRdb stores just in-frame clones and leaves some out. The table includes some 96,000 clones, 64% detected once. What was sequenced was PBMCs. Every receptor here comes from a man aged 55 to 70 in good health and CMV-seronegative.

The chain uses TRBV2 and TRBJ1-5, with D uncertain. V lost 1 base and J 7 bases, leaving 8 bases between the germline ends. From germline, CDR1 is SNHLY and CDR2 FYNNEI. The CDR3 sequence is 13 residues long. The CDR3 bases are TGTGCCAGCAGTGAAGGGGAGGGACAGCCCCAGCATTTT. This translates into CASSEGEGQPQHF.

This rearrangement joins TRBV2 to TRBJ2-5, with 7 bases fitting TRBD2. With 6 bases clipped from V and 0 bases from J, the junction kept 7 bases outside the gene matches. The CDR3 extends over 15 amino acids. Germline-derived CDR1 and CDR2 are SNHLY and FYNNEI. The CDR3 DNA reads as TGTGCCAGCAGCGCTAGCGGAGGGAACCAAGAGACCCAGTACTTC. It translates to CASSASGGNQETQYF.

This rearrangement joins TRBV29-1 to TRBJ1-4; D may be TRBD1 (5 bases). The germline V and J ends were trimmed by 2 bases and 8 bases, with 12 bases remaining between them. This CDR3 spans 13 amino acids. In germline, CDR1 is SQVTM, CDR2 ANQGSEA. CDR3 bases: TGCAGCGTTGAATGGGCAGGGATGGAAAAACTGTTTTTT. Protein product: CSVEWAGMEKLFF.

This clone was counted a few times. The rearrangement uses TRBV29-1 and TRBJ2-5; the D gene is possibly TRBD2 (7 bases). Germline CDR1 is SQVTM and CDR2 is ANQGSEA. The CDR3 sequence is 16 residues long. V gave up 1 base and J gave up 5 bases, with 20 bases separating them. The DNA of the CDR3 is TGCAGCGTTGAAGGGATTGGGGGGGGGCCCGCGGAGACCCAGTACTTC. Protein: CSVEGIGGGPAETQYF. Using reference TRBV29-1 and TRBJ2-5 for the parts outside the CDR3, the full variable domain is SAVISQKPSRDICQRGTSLTIQCQVDSQVTMMFWYRQQPGQSLTLIATANQGSEATYESGFVIDKFPISRPNLTFSTLTVSNMSPEDSSIYLCSVEGIGGGPAETQYFGPGTRLLVL.

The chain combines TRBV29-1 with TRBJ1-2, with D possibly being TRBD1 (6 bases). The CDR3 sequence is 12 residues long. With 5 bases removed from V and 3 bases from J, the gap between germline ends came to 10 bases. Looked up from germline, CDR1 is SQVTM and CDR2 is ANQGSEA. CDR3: CSVSGTHYGYTF. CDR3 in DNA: TGCAGCGTTTCCGGGACACACTATGGCTACACCTTC.